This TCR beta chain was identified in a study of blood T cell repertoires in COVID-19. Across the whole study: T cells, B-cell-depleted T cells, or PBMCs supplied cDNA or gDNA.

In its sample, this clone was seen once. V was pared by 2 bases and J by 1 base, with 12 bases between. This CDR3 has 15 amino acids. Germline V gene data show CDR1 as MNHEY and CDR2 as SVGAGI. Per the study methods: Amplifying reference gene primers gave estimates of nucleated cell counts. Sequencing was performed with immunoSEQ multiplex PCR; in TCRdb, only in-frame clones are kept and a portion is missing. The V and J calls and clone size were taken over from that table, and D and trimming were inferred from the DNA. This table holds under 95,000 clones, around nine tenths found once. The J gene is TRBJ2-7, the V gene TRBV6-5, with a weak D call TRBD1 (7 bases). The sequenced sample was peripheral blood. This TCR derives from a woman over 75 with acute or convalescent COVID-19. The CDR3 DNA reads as TGTGCCAGCAGTTACGGGAGGACAGGATCCTACGAGCAGTACTTC. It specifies CASSYGRTGSYEQYF.